The T cell receptor beta chain under discussion was sequenced for a study of Ad26.COV2.S vaccination and SARS-CoV-2 variants. Overall study context: The donor participated in the COV1001 trial, in its Ad26.COV2.S arm.

In regard to this clone: Its specificity is not known.

The CDR3 contains 13 residues. The ends lost 6 bases at V and 5 bases at J; junction bases unmatched: 4. The germline V gene encodes CDR1 MNHEY and CDR2 SVGAGI. Treatment denoted: some 20 received Ad26.COV2.S at low or high dose, single or two shots; about 5 received placebo; per-sample allocation not given. Repertoires come from day 63 after the first vaccine or placebo injection. Points from the study as a whole: Spike-specific TCR breadth was greater in vaccine than placebo recipients. The TCR-based breadth and depth measures might underestimate overall T cell responses.

TCRdb keeps only in-frame clones here, not all; method: immunoSEQ multiplex PCR. The table includes about 470,000 clones, around 91% detected once. The starting material was peripheral blood, obtained in a trial of Ad26.COV2.S vaccine versus placebo. The chain joins TRBV6-5 to TRBJ1-5; 7 bases line up with TRBD1. This clonotype was obtained from a person aged 18 to 65 who received the Ad26.COV2.S COVID-19 vaccine or a placebo. The CDR3 is CASSRDSDQPQHF. The CDR3 region has the DNA TGTGCCAGCAGCCGGGACAGCGATCAGCCCCAGCATTTT.